This T cell receptor beta chain was recovered during a study of blood T cell repertoires in COVID-19 (dated by TCRdb to about 2020). With respect to the entire study: Collaborator samples came from the United States, Italy and Spain and covered acute and convalescent phases of COVID-19. Samples came from the ongoing ImmuneRACE study (first 160 participants) plus 1,254 subjects from 6 global collaborators. A de-identified subject ID, COVID-19 status, age in years and sex were almost always included in the sample metadata. Where HLA class I and class II types were available, the types were taken from metadata supplied by the sample provider, not from assay-based typing. The dataset comprised deeply sampled blood TCRbeta repertoires from subjects exposed to, actively infected with, or recovered from COVID-19. A freely available public database, intended as a resource for researchers studying the immune response to SARS-CoV-2, is where the repertoires were released. The material from the prospective study consisted of cDNA or gDNA derived from T cells, B-cell-depleted T cells, or PBMCs. Results and caveats for the whole study, not just this receptor: Clinical and demographic metadata were provided uncurated, with the amount varying by source and participant.

Whole blood was collected in K2EDTA tubes by collaborating institutions according to the institutions' own protocols. Collaborator samples were shipped for TCRbeta analysis as frozen whole blood, isolated PBMCs, or DNA extracted from either sample type. Notes on this clone: Its antigen target is currently unknown. Per-nucleotide qualities are absent, and no much larger clonotype sits a single base away.

TCRbeta CDR3 regions were amplified from genomic DNA using the immunoSEQ Assay, a bias-controlled multiplex PCR. From the authors' description of their analysis: The number of nucleated cells in each sample was estimated from the amplification of reference gene primers within the assay. To quantify the absolute abundance of each unique TCRbeta CDR3 rearrangement, sequence reads were collapsed and filtered. Productive Simpson clonality was computed per sample as the square root of Simpson's diversity index over productive rearrangements. What TCRdb holds here is the immuneACCESS table cut down to in-frame rearrangements. Part of the clones is not present; checked against another copy, under half of the missing clones reflect an unresolved V gene, and the others are unexplained. V and J calls and clone size are those listed in that table; D and trimming were worked out from the DNA. Within this sample are roughly 30,000 clones, with 87% of them counted one time only. The top ten hold over 8.5% of the sample.

The germline V gene (reference sequence) sets CDR1 to LNHDA and CDR2 to SQIVND. At the junction V is shortened by 7 bases and J by 0 bases, with 12 bases in between. From the cysteine up to the phenylalanine, the CDR3 has a length of 14 residues. The only DNA kept is the CDR3, 42 bases in frame from the first base. Specimen: peripheral blood. The chain is assembled from TRBV19 and TRBJ1-2; no D gene call is confident. The TCR comes from a human donor in a cohort sampled during active COVID-19. The CDR3 here reads CASNSHLSNYGYTF. The DNA sequence is given as TGTGCCAGTAATTCGCACCTATCTAACTATGGCTACACCTTC. Full variable domain (CDR3 extended with the reference TRBV19 and TRBJ1-2 proteins): DGGITQSPKYLFRKEGQNVTLSCEQNLNHDAMYWYRQDPGQGLRLIYYSQIVNDFQKGDIAEGYSVSREKKESFPLTVTSAQKNPTAFYLCASNSHLSNYGYTFGSGTRLTVV.